Listed here is a single TCR beta chain. Its antigen is undetermined. The data stem from a study of T cells after yellow fever vaccination. About the research overall: Some fractions had low cell numbers, and these were prepared with SMART-Seq v4 Ultra Low Input. Study-wide results and caveats: A small proportion of clonotypes was detected in both the CD4 and CD8 compartments.

TCRdb processed the 5' RACE reads anew with MiXCR; each CDR3 protein has one entry. Among 620,000 or so distinct CDR3 sequences listed, approximately 13% were seen once. After removal of 3 bases from V and 1 base from J, the junction contained 3 bases not matched to a gene. The CDR3 has 14 amino acids. Germline V gives CDR1 DFQATT, CDR2 SNEGSKA (reference sequence). The origin of this receptor is a man aged 25-45 years who received the YFV17D yellow fever vaccine. The input for sequencing was PBMCs, taken on the day of the yellow fever booster vaccination. V gene TRBV20-1 combines with J gene TRBJ2-5; 9 bases match TRBD2. In DNA form, the CDR3 reads TGCAGTGCTAGCGGCGGGAGGGTCCAAGAGACCCAGTACTTC. It translates to CSASGGRVQETQYF.